This entry is about one T cell receptor beta chain. Its antigen remains unknown. The source of the sample is a study of T cells after yellow fever vaccination. The wider study: Fractions of low cell number were prepared using SMART-Seq v4 Ultra Low Input.

General study results and limits: Post-booster samples contained most primary-vaccination clones (around 95% CD4, 88% CD8). Overlap between CD4 and CD8 compartments was detected for a small share of clonotypes.

CDR1 MNHEY and CDR2 SMNVEV come from the germline V gene (reference sequence). The ends were cut back, 7 bases at V and 11 bases at J, with 18 bases in the middle. The CDR3 is 13 amino acids. As TCR cDNA was made by 5'RACE template switching, a universal primer site and UMIs were added. TCRdb processed the 5' RACE reads anew with MiXCR; each CDR3 protein has one entry. The data hold 120,000 or so distinct CDR3 sequences, with more than 7.5% observed a single time. Specimen: CD8+ T cells sorted from PBMCs, collected on the day of the yellow fever booster vaccination. The rearrangement uses TRBV27 and TRBJ2-1; no definite D call. The sequence came from a man aged 18 to 30 who received the YFV17D yellow fever vaccine. CDR3 bases: TGTGCCAGCACCCCCCTGGACGACAAAAAGCAGTTCTTC. Protein sequence: CASTPLDDKKQFF.